The clone carrying this TCR beta chain has just a few counts. The data stem from a study of spatial heterogeneity in lung cancer. TCRdb ran MiXCR on the 5' RACE reads and lists one entry per CDR3 protein. The table has roughly 91,000 distinct CDR3 sequences, approximately 21% seen once; the top ten hold approximately 5.6%. The time point denotes: sample taken at primary tumor resection. No cell sorting; template was whole RNA from tumor, lung tissue or PBMC. This sample comprised PBMCs, obtained at surgery. The receptor comes from a male donor with early-stage non-small cell lung cancer.

This chain's CDR3 is CASINGLAINEQFF. The CDR3 bases are TGTGCCAGCATAAATGGTCTGGCGATTAATGAGCAGTTCTTC. V gene TRBV2 combines with J gene TRBJ2-1; no clear D. Trimming pared 7 bases from V and 7 bases from J, leaving 17 bases between. CDR3 length: 14 residues. From germline, CDR1 is SNHLY and CDR2 FYNNEI.